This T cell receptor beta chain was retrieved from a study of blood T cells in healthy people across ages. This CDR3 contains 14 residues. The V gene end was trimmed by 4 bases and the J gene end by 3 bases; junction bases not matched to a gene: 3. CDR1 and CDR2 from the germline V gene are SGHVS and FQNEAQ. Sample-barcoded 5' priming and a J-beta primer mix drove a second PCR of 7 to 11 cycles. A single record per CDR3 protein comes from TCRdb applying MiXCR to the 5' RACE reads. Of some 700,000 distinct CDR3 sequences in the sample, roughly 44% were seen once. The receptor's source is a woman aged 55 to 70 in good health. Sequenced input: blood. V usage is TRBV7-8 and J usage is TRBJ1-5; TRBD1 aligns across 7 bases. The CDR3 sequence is CASSSDRANQPQHF. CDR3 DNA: TGTGCCAGCAGCTCCGACAGGGCCAATCAGCCCCAGCATTTT.